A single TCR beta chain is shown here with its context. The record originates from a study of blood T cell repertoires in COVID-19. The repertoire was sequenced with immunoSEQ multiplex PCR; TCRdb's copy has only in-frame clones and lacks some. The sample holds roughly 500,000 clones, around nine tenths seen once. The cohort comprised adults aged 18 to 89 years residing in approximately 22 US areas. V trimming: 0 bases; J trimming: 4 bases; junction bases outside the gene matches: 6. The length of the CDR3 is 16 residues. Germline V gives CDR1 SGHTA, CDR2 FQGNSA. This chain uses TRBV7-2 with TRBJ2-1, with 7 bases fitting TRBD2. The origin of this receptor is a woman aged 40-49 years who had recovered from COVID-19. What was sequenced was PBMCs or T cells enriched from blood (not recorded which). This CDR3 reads CASSLALQRGYNEQFF. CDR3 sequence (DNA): TGTGCCAGCAGCTTAGCGTTGCAGCGGGGTTACAATGAGCAGTTCTTC.